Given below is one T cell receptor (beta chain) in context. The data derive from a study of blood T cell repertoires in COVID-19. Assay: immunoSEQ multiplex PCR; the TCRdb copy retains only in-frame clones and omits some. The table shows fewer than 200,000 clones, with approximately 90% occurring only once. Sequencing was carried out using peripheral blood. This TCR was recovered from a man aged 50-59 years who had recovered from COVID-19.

Written as DNA, the CDR3 is TGTGCCAGTAGTTCGTGGGGGCTAAAAGAAAAACTGTTTTTT. Encoded protein: CASSSWGLKEKLFF. The V call is TRBV19, the J call TRBJ1-4; possibly TRBD1 for D (6 bases). Germline V gene data show CDR1 as LNHDA and CDR2 as SQIVND (reference sequence). The germline V and J ends were trimmed by 5 bases and 8 bases, with 15 bases remaining between them. The CDR3 spans 14 residues. Filled out from reference TRBV19 and TRBJ1-4, the complete variable domain reads DGGITQSPKYLFRKEGQNVTLSCEQNLNHDAMYWYRQDPGQGLRLIYYSQIVNDFQKGDIAEGYSVSREKKESFPLTVTSAQKNPTAFYLCASSSWGLKEKLFFGSGTQLSVL.